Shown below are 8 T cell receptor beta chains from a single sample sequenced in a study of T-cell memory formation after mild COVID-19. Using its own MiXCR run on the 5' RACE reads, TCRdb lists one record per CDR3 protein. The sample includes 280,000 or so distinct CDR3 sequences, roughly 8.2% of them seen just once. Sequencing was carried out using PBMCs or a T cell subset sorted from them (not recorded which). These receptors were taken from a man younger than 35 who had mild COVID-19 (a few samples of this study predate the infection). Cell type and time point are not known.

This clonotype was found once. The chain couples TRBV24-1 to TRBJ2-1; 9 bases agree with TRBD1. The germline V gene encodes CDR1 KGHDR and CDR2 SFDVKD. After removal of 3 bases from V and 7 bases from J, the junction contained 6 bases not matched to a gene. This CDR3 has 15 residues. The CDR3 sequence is CATSDPGQGENEQFF. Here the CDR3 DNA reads TGTGCCACCAGTGATCCGGGACAGGGTGAGAATGAGCAGTTCTTC.

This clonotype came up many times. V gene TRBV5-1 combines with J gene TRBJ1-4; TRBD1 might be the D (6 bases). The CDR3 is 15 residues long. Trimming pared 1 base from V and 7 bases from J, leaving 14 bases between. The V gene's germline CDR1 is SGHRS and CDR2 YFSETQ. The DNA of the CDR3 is TGCGCCAGCAGCTTGCCCCGGGGGGGGCGTGAAAAACTGTTTTTT. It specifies CASSLPRGGREKLFF.

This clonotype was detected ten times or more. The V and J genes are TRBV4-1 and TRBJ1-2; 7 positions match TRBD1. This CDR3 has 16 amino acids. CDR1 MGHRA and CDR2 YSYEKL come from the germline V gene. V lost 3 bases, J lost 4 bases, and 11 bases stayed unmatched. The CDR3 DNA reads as TGCGCCAGCAGCCATCCTGAAGGGACAGATTTCTATGGCTACACCTTC. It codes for CASSHPEGTDFYGYTF.

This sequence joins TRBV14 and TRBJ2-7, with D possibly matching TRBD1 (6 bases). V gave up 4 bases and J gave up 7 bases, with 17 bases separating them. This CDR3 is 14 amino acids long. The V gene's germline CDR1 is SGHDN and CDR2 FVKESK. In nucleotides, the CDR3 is TGTGCCAGCAGCCCTCTTGACAGGTCGGGAGAGCAGTACTTC. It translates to CASSPLDRSGEQYF.

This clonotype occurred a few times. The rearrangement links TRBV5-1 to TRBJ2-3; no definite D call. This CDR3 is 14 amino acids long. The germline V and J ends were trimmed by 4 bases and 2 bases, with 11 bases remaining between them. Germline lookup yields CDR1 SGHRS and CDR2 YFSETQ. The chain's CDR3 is CASSIRPVTDTQYF. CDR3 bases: TGCGCCAGCAGCATCCGACCTGTCACAGATACGCAGTATTTT.

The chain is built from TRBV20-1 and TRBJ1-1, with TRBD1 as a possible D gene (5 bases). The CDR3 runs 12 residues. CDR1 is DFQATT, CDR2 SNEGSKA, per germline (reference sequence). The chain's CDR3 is CSGTGLYNEAFF. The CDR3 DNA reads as TGCAGCGGTACAGGACTTTACAATGAAGCTTTCTTT.

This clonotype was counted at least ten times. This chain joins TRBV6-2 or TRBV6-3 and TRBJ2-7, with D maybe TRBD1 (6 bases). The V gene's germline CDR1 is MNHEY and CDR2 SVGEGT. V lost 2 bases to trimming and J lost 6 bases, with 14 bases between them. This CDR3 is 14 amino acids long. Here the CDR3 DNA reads TGTGCCAGCAGTTACATGGGGACACCTCGCGAGCAGTACGTC. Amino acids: CASSYMGTPREQYV.

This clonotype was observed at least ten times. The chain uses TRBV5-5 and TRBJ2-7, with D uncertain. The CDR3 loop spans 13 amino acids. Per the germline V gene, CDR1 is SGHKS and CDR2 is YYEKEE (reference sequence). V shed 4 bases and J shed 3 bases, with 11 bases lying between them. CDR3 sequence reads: CASSLAVDYEQYV. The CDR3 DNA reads TGTGCCAGCAGCCTGGCCGTGGACTACGAGCAGTACGTC.